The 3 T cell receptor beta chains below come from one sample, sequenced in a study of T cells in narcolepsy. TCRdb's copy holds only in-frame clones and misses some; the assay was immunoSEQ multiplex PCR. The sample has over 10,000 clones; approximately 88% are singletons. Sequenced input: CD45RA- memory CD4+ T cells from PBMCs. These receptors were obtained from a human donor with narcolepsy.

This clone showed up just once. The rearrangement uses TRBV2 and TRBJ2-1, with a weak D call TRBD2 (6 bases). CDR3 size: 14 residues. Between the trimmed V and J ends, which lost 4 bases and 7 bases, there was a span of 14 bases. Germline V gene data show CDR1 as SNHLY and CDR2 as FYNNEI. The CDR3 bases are TGTGCCAGCAGTGGAGGGACTTCGGAGAATGAGCAGTTCTTC. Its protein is CASSGGTSENEQFF. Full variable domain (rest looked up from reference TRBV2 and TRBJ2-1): EPEVTQTPSHQVTQMGQEVILRCVPISNHLYFYWYRQILGQKVEFLVSFYNNEISEKSEIFDDQFSVERPDGSNFTLKIRSTKLEDSAMYFCASSGGTSENEQFFGPGTRLTVL.

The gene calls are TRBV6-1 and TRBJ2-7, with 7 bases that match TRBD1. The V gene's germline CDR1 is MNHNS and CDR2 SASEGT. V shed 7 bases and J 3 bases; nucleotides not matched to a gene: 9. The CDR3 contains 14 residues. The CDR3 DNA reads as TGTGCCAGCACCTACGACAGGGTGAACTACGAGCAGTACTTC. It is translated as CASTYDRVNYEQYF.

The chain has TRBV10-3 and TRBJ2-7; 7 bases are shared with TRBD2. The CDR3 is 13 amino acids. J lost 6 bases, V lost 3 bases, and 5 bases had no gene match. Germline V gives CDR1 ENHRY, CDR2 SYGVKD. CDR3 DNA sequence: TGTGCCATCAGTGACGAGACTAGCACCGAGCAGTACTTC. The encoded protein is CAISDETSTEQYF.